The clone carrying this T cell receptor (beta chain) was observed a few times. Its specificity is not known. Germline V lookup: CDR1 SQVTM, CDR2 ANQGSEA. The CDR3 contains 14 residues. The junction had 4 bases not matched to a gene; V was cut back by 1 base and J by 3 bases. This record belongs to a study of CD8 T cells in ankylosing spondylitis. TCRdb recomputed calls from the 5' RACE reads with MiXCR, one row per CDR3 protein. This table holds more than 300,000 distinct CDR3 sequences, roughly 8% found once. Whole-study findings and limits: A motif of under ten highly homologous TCR beta variants was seen as apparently characteristic of ankylosing spondylitis blood.

The material sequenced was blood, either unsorted or a sorted T cell fraction (not recorded which). The V call is TRBV29-1, the J call TRBJ2-7, with TRBD2 matching over 9 bases. The sequence was obtained from a male donor with ankylosing spondylitis. The CDR3 region is CSVEGLAGYYEQYF. In DNA form, the CDR3 reads TGCAGCGTTGAAGGCCTAGCGGGATACTACGAGCAGTACTTC.